The clone carrying this T cell receptor beta chain was counted only a few times. Its antigen is still unknown. These data belong to a study of PD-1 blockade in classical Hodgkin lymphoma. Time point given: cycle 4 day 1 (C4D1), after 6 weeks of nivolumab. All the patients suffered relapse after autologous stem cell transplantation, and brentuximab vedotin exposure differed. It was by magnetic negative selection that CD4+ T cells were purified from thawed PBMCs. The germline V gene has CDR1 WSHSY and CDR2 SAAADI. CDR3 length: 15 residues. Trimming removed 5 bases from V and 0 bases from J, with 13 bases in between. The method was immunoSEQ multiplex PCR; TCRdb's version includes in-frame clones alone and lacks a portion of them. The sample holds fewer than 35,000 clones; around 90% are singletons and the top ten take roughly 0.29%. Points from the study as a whole: Complete responders showed a baseline diversity that resembled the diversity of newly diagnosed patients. Nivolumab initiation under 1 year post-ASCT meant exclusion.

The starting material was CD4+ T cells from blood, obtained before the fourth cycle of nivolumab. The rearrangement joins TRBV10-2 to TRBJ1-1; D uncertain. This receptor was obtained from a human donor with classical Hodgkin lymphoma. CDR3 DNA: TGCGCCAGCAGTCGCCTGGATCTTATGAACACTGAAGCTTTCTTT. Amino acid sequence: CASSRLDLMNTEAFF.